This paragraph covers one T cell receptor (beta chain) sequence. The antigen is not known. This sample stems from a study of T cells after yellow fever vaccination. At the level of the study: Preparation of the low-cell-number fractions used SMART-Seq v4 Ultra Low Input. Study conclusions and caveats: Though weaker, the secondary response peaked faster, on day 5 versus 15.

For TCR, cDNA came from 5'RACE template switching, which added a universal primer site and UMIs. A single record per CDR3 protein comes from TCRdb applying MiXCR to the 5' RACE reads. The table includes 450,000 to 600,000 distinct CDR3 sequences, about 13% detected once. The CDR3 runs to 12 residues. CDR1 and CDR2 (germline): ENHRY, SYGVKD. V lost 8 bases and J lost 2, with 10 bases in between. Sequencing was performed on PBMCs, taken on the day of the yellow fever booster vaccination. The rearrangement links TRBV10-3 to TRBJ2-7, with D possibly being TRBD1 (6 bases). This clonotype was sampled from a man aged 25 to 40 who received the YFV17D yellow fever vaccine. Here the CDR3 reads CAIRTGTYEQYF. The CDR3 coding sequence is TGTGCCATCCGAACAGGGACCTACGAGCAGTACTTC.